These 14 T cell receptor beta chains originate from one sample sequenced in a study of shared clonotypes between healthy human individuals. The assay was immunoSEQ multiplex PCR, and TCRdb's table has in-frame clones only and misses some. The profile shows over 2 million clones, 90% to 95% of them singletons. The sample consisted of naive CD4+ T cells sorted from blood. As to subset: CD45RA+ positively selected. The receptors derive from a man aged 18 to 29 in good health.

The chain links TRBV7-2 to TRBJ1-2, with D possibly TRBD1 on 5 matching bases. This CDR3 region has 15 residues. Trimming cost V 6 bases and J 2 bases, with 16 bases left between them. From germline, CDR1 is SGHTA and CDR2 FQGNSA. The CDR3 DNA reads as TGTGCCAGCAGTCGGGGGGGATCGGAAAACTATGGCTACACCTTC. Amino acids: CASSRGGSENYGYTF.

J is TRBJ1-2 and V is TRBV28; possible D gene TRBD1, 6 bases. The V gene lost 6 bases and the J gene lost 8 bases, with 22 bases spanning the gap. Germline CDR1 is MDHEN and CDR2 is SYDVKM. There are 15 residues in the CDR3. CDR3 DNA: TGTGCCAGCAGACCCGGGGATTTAGGGGGGCGAGGCTACACCTTC. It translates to CASRPGDLGGRGYTF.

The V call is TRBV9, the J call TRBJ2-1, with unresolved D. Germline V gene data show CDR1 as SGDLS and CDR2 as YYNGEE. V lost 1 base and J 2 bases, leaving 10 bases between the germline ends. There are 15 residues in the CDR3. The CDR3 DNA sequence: TGTGCCAGCAGCGTAAGGGCAGCCACCTACAATGAGCAGTTCTTC. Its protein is CASSVRAATYNEQFF.

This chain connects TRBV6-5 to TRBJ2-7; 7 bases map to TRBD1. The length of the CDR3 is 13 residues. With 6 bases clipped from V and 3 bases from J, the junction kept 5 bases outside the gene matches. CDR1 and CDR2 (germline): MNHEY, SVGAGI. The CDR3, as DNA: TGTGCCAGCAGACTGACAGGGATCTACGAGCAGTACTTC. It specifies CASRLTGIYEQYF.

The DNA for the CDR3 is TGTGCCAGCAGTTTTAGAGGGGATACCGGCGAGCAGTACTTC. It encodes CASSFRGDTGEQYF. The chain couples TRBV6-5 to TRBJ2-7; D may match TRBD1 or TRBD2 (5 bases each). V was pared by 4 bases and J by 6 bases, with 16 bases between. Germline V gene data show CDR1 as MNHEY and CDR2 as SVGAGI. The length of the CDR3 is 14 residues.

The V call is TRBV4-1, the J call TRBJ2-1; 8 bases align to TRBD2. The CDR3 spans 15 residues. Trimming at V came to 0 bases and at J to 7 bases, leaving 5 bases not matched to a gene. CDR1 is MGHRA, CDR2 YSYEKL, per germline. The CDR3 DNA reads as TGCGCCAGCAGCCAAGAGCAGCGGGAGTTAAATGAGCAGTTCTTC. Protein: CASSQEQRELNEQFF.

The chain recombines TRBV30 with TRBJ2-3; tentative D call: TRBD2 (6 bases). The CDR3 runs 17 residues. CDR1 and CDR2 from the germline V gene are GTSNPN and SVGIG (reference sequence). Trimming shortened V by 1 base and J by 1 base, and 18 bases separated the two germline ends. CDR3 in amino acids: CAWSAAGLTTRTDTQYF. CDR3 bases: TGTGCCTGGAGTGCCGCGGGACTCACAACCCGCACAGATACGCAGTATTTT.

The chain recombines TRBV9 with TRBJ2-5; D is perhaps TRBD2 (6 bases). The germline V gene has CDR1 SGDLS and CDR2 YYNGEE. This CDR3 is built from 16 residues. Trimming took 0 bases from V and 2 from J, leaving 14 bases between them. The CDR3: CASSVGMRGTQETQYF. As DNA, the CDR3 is TGTGCCAGCAGCGTAGGTATGCGCGGGACTCAAGAGACCCAGTACTTC.

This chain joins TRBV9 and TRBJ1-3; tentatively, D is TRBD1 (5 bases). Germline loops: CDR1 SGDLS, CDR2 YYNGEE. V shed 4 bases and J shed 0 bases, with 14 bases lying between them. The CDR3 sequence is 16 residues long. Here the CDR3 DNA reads TGTGCCAGCAGCCGTGGTGGGGCGGTCTCTGGAAACACCATATATTTT. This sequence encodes CASSRGGAVSGNTIYF.

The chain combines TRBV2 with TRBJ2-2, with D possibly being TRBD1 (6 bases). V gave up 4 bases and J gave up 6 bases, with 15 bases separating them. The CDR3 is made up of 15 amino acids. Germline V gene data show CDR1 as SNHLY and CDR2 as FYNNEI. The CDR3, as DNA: TGTGCCAGCAGTGGACAGGTGCCCCATTCCGGGGAGCTGTTTTTT. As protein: CASSGQVPHSGELFF.

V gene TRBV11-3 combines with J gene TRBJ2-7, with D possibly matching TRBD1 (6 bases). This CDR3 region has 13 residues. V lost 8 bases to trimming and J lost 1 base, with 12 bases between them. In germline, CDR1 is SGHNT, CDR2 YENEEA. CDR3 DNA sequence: TGTGCCAGCGGAAGAACAGGGTCCTACGAGCAGTACTTC. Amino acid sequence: CASGRTGSYEQYF.

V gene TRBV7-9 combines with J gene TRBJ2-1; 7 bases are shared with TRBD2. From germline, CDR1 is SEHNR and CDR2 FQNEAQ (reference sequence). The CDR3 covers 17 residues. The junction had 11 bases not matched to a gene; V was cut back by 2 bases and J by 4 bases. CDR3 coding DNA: TGTGCCAGCAGCTTAAGTTTTGGTAGCGGGCAATACAATGAGCAGTTCTTC. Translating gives CASSLSFGSGQYNEQFF.

In nucleotides, the CDR3 is TGTGCCAGCAGGGCGAGGCCTTCCAAAATGAACACTGAAGCTTTCTTT. Its translation is CASRARPSKMNTEAFF. This chain uses TRBV4-2 with TRBJ1-1, with D hard to call. Trimming stripped 6 bases from V and 0 bases from J, with 17 bases between. Germline V CDR1 and CDR2: LGHNA, YNFKEQ. The CDR3 is 16 residues long.

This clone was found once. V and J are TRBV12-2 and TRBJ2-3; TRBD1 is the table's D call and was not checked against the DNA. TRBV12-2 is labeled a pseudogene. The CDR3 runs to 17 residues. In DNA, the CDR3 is TGTGCAAGTCGCTTAGATGAGACACCGACGAACACAGATACGCAGTATTTT. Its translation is CASRLDETPTNTDTQYF.